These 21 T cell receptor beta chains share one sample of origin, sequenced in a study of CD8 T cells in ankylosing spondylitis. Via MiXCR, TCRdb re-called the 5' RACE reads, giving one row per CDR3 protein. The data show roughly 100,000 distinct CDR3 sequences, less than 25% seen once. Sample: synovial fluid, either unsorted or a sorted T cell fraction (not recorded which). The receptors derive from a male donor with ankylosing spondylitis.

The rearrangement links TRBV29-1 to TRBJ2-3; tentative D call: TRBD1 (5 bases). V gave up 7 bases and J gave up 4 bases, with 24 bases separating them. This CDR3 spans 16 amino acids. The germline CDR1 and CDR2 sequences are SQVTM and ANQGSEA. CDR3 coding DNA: TGCAGCGGGTCAGGGTATAGAGGCCCTGGGGCAGATACGCAGTATTTT. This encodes CSGSGYRGPGADTQYF.

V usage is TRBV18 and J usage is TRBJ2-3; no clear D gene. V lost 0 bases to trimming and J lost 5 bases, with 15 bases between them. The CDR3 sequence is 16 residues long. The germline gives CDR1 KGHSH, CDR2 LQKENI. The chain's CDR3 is CASSPPMRLPVDTQYF. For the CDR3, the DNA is TGTGCCAGCTCACCACCGATGCGGCTGCCGGTAGATACGCAGTATTTT.

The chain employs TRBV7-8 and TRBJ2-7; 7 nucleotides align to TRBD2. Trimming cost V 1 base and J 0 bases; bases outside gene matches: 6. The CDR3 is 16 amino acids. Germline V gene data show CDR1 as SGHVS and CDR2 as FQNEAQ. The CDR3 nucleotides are TGTGCCAGCAGCTTAGAGCTAGCGGACCTCTCCTACGAGCAGTACTTC. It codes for CASSLELADLSYEQYF.

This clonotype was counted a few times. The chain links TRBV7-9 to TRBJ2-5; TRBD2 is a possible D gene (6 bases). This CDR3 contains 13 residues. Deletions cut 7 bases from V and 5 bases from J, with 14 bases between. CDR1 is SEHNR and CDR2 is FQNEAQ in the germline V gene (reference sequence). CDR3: CASIPPGGETQYF. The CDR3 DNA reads TGTGCCAGCATCCCGCCTGGGGGGGAGACCCAGTACTTC. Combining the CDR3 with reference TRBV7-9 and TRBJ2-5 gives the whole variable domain DTGVSQNPRHKITKRGQNVTFRCDPISEHNRLYWYRQTLGQGPEFLTYFQNEAQLEKSRLLSDRFSAERPKGSFSTLEIQRTEQGDSAMYLCASIPPGGETQYFGPGTRLLVL.

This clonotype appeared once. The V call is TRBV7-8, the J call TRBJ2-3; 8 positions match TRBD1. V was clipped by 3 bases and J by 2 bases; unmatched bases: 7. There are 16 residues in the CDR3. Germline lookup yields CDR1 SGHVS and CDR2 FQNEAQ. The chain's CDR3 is CASSFLTGEYTDTQYF. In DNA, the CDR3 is TGTGCCAGCAGCTTCTTGACAGGGGAGTACACAGATACGCAGTATTTT.

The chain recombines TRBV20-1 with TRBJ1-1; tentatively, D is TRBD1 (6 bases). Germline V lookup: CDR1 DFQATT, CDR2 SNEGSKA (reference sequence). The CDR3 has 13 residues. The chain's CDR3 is CILQGMRNTEAFF. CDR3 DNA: TGCATCCTACAGGGAATGCGAAACACTGAAGCTTTCTTT.

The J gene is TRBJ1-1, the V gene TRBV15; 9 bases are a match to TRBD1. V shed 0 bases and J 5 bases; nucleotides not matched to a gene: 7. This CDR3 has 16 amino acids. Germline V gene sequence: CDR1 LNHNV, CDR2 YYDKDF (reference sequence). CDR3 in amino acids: CATSRDPRDRVTEAFF. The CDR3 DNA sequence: TGTGCCACCAGCAGAGACCCTAGGGACAGGGTTACTGAAGCTTTCTTT.

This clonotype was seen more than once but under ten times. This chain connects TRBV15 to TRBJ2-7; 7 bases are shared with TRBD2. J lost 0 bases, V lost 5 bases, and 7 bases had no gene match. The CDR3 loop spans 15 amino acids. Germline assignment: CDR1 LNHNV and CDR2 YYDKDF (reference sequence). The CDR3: CATSPQRTSSYEQYV. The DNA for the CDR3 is TGTGCCACCAGCCCCCAAAGGACTAGCTCCTACGAGCAGTACGTC.

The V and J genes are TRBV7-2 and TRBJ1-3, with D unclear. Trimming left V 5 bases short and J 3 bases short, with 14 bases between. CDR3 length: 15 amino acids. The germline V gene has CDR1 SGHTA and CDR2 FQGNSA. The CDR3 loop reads CASSPSRGDGNTIYF. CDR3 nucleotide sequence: TGTGCCAGCAGCCCATCGCGTGGAGATGGAAACACCATATATTTT.

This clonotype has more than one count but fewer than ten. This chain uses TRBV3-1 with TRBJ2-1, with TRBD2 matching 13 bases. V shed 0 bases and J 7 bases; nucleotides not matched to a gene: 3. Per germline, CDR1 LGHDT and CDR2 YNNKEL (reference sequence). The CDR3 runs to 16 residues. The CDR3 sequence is CASSQELAGGGNEQFF. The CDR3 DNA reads TGTGCCAGCAGCCAAGAACTAGCGGGAGGGGGGAATGAGCAGTTCTTC.

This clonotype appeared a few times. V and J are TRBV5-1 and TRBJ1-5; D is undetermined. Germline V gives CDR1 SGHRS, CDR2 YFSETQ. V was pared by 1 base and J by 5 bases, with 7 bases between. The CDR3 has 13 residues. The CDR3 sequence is CASSLSTDQPQHF. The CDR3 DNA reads TGCGCCAGCAGCTTGAGTACGGATCAGCCCCAGCATTTT.

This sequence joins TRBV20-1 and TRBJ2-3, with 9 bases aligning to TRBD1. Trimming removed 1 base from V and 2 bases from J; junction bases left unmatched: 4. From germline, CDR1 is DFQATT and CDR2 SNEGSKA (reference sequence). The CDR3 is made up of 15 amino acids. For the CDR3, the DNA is TGCAGTGCTAGAGTGGGACAGGGCTCCACAGATACGCAGTATTTT. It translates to CSARVGQGSTDTQYF.

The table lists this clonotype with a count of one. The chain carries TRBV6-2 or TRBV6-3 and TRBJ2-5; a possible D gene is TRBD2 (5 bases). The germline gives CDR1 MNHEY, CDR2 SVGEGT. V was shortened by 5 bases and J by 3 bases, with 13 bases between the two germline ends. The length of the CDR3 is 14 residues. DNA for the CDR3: TGTGCCAGCAGTACGGCCGAGGGAAAAGAGACCCAGTACTTC. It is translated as CASSTAEGKETQYF.

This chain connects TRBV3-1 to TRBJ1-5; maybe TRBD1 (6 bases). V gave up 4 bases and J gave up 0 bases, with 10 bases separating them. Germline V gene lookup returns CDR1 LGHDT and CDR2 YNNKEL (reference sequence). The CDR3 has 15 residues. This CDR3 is CASSPTGLSNQPQHF. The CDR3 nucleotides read TGTGCCAGCAGCCCGACAGGACTTAGCAATCAGCCCCAGCATTTT.

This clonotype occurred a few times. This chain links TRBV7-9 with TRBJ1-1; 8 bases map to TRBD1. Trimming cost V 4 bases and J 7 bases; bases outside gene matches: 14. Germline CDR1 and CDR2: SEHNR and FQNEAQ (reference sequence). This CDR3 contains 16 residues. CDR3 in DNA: TGTGCCAGCAGCTCTACCTTTTCCAGGGGGCGTGATGAAGCTTTCTTT. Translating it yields CASSSTFSRGRDEAFF.

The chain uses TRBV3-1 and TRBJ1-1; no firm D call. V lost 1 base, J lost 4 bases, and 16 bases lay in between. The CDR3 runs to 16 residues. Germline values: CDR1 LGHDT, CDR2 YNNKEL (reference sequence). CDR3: CASSQGPPTRGTEAFF. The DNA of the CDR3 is TGTGCCAGCAGCCAAGGTCCTCCTACCCGGGGCACTGAAGCTTTCTTT.

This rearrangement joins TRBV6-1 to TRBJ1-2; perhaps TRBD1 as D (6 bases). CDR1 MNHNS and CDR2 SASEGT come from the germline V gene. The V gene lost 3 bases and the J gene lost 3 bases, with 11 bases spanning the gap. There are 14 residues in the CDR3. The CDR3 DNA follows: TGTGCCAGCAGTGAGGTCAGGGGATACTATGGCTACACCTTC. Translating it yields CASSEVRGYYGYTF.

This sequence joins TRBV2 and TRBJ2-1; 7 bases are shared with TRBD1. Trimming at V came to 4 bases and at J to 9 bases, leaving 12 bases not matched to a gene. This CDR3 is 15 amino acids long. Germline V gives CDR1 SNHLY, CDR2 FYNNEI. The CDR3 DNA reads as TGTGCCAGCAGTGGGGTTGCTGGGGCAGGGGGTGAGCAGTTCTTC. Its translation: CASSGVAGAGGEQFF.

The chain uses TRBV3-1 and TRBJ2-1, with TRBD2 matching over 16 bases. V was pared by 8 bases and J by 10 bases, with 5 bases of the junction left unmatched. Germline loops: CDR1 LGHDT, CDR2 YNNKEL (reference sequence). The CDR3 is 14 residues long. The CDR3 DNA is TGTGCCAGCGGGGGACTAGCGGGAGGGCGAGAGCAGTTCTTC. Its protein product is CASGGLAGGREQFF.

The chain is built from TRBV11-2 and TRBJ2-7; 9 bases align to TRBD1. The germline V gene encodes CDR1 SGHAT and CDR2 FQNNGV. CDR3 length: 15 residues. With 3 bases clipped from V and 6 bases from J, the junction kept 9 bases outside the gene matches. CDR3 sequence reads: CASSFNGQGFGEQYF. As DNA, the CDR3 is TGTGCCAGCAGCTTCAACGGACAGGGGTTCGGCGAGCAGTACTTC.

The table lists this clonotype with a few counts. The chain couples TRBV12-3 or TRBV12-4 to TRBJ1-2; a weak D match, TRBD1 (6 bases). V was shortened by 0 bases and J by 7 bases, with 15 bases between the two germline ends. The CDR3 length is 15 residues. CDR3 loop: CASSLARAGDSGYTF. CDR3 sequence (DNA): TGTGCCAGCAGTTTAGCGCGGGCAGGGGATAGTGGCTACACCTTC.